The rows below give T cell receptor beta chains drawn from one sample of a study of blood T cell repertoires in COVID-19. Some clones are missing from TCRdb's copy, which holds only in-frame ones; the method was immunoSEQ multiplex PCR. The table lists roughly 52,000 clones, roughly 90% of them singletons, with more than 8% in the top ten. Sequencing input: peripheral blood. These TCRs come from a man aged 55 to 70 with active COVID-19. Both conserved end residues are part of each CDR3. The order of the fields is D gene, V gene, J gene, CDR3 protein, CDR3 DNA. D genes are given only for firm matches.

TRBD2	TRBV7-7	TRBJ2-5	CASSARLAGGGETQYF	TGTGCCAGCAGCGCCCGGTTAGCGGGAGGCGGGGAGACCCAGTACTTC
TRBD1	TRBV29-1	TRBJ1-1	CSVLTGDPAFF	TGCAGCGTTCTAACAGGGGACCCAGCTTTCTTT
-	TRBV27	TRBJ2-4	CASQGGAKNIQYF	TGTGCCAGTCAGGGGGGAGCCAAAAACATTCAGTACTTC
TRBD2	TRBV5-1	TRBJ2-7	CASSLGATSGGYYEQYF	TGCGCCAGCAGCTTGGGGGCGACTAGCGGAGGATACTACGAGCAGTACTTC
TRBD2	TRBV27	TRBJ2-1	CASKAGVVDEQFF	TGTGCCAGCAAAGCGGGAGTAGTCGATGAGCAGTTCTTC
-	TRBV9	TRBJ1-5	CASSPADQPQHF	TGTGCCAGCAGCCCAGCGGATCAGCCCCAGCATTTT
TRBD2	TRBV12-3/TRBV12-4	TRBJ2-1	CASIQAGAEQFF	TGTGCCAGCATCCAAGCGGGAGCTGAGCAGTTCTTC
TRBD1	TRBV15	TRBJ1-2	CATSSRDSGYGYTF	TGTGCCACCAGCTCCCGGGACAGCGGCTATGGCTACACCTTC
TRBD2	TRBV9	TRBJ2-1	CASSVGSGRAAEQFF	TGTGCCAGCAGCGTAGGGAGCGGGAGGGCAGCGGAGCAGTTCTTC
TRBD2	TRBV9	TRBJ2-1	CASSVGLAGASSYNEQFF	TGTGCCAGCAGCGTAGGGCTAGCGGGAGCCTCTTCCTACAATGAGCAGTTCTTC
TRBD2	TRBV2	TRBJ2-2	CASSPTTGGTGELFF	TGTGCCAGCAGCCCCACGACGGGAGGCACCGGGGAGCTGTTTTTT
TRBD2	TRBV6-5	TRBJ2-2	CASSYESGGPIGELFF	TGTGCCAGCAGTTACGAGTCGGGAGGGCCTATCGGGGAGCTGTTTTTT
-	TRBV19	TRBJ2-1	CASSIGPGSYNEQFF	TGTGCCAGTAGTATAGGACCAGGCTCCTACAATGAGCAGTTCTTC
-	TRBV28	TRBJ1-2	CASSFGGGYGYTF	TGTGCCAGCAGTTTTGGGGGGGGCTATGGCTACACCTTC
-	TRBV19	TRBJ1-1	CASSIRTALATEAFF	TGTGCCAGTAGCATTCGGACAGCTTTAGCCACTGAAGCTTTCTTT
TRBD2	TRBV5-6	TRBJ2-1	CASSSGTSGSYEQFF	TGTGCCAGCAGCTCCGGGACTAGCGGGAGTTATGAGCAGTTCTTC
TRBD1	TRBV7-9	TRBJ2-7	CASSGRDRPYEQYF	TGTGCCAGCAGCGGCCGGGACAGGCCCTACGAGCAGTACTTC
-	TRBV27	TRBJ1-1	CASSLSSVNTEAFF	TGTGCCAGCAGTTTATCTTCAGTGAACACTGAAGCTTTCTTT
TRBD2	TRBV19	TRBJ2-7	CASSIGLAGVYEQYF	TGTGCCAGTAGTATCGGACTAGCGGGAGTCTACGAGCAGTACTTC
TRBD1	TRBV29-1	TRBJ2-5	CSGDRGETQYF	TGCAGCGGGGACAGGGGGGAGACCCAGTACTTC
-	TRBV19	TRBJ1-1	CASSSGGYTEAFF	TGTGCCAGTAGTAGTGGAGGGTACACTGAAGCTTTCTTT
-	TRBV5-1	TRBJ2-1	CASSAAGSYNEQFF	TGCGCCAGCAGCGCAGCGGGCTCCTACAATGAGCAGTTCTTC
TRBD1	TRBV27	TRBJ1-3	CASRSQGSSGNTIYF	TGTGCCAGCAGGTCACAGGGGAGCTCTGGAAACACCATATATTTT
-	TRBV12-5	TRBJ2-1	CASGLDGGSSYNEQFF	TGTGCTAGTGGTTTGGACGGAGGGAGCTCCTACAATGAGCAGTTCTTC
-	TRBV28	TRBJ2-6	CASSPDSSGANVLTF	TGTGCCAGCAGCCCCGACAGTTCTGGGGCCAACGTCCTGACTTTC